The rows below give T cell receptor beta chains drawn from one sample of a study of lung T cells in sarcoidosis with Löfgren's syndrome. One entry per CDR3 protein, called by TCRdb with MiXCR from the reads. The profile shows tens of thousands of distinct CDR3 sequences, around 20% of them singletons. Sequencing was performed on CD4+ T cells from PBMCs. These receptors were obtained from a human donor with sarcoidosis (Löfgren's syndrome or another form), or a control subject (not recorded which). Both conserved end residues are part of each CDR3. The D gene is left open where the match is weak. The size field is filled for only some rows; it gives once, few, many or a size class.

clone size	J gene	V gene	D gene	CDR3 DNA	CDR3 protein
many	TRBJ2-3	TRBV2	TRBD1	TGTGCCAGCAGTGCCGACAGGGGAAACACAGATACGCAGTATTTT	CASSADRGNTDTQYF
many	TRBJ1-5	TRBV7-2	.	TGTGCCAGCAGTCCCGGCGGGGGAGTTCAGCCCCAGCATTTT	CASSPGGGVQPQHF
.	TRBJ2-5	TRBV5-1	TRBD1	TGCGCCAGCAGCCCCGGGGACAGGGATTTTGAGACCCAGTACTTC	CASSPGDRDFETQYF
few	TRBJ2-2	TRBV11-2	.	TGTGCCAGCAGCGCATCTTCAGGGGGGCACGCCGGGGAGCTGTTTTTT	CASSASSGGHAGELFF
few	TRBJ2-4	TRBV29-1	.	TGCAGCGTTCTCCCCCAGAACAAAAACATTCAGTACTTC	CSVLPQNKNIQYF
many	TRBJ2-3	TRBV20-1	TRBD2	TGCAGTGCTCAGGGACTAGCGGGAGGGCTTACAGATACGCAGTATTTT	CSAQGLAGGLTDTQYF
many	TRBJ2-3	TRBV6-1	.	TGTGCCAGCAGACAGGTAGACGGCACAGATACGCAGTATTTT	CASRQVDGTDTQYF
.	TRBJ1-1	TRBV5-1	.	TGCGCCAGCAGCTTCAGTGCTAACACTGAAGCTTTCTTT	CASSFSANTEAFF
many	TRBJ1-5	TRBV10-3	.	TGTGCCATCAGTGAGATGAGAGGATCTCAGCCCCAGCATTTT	CAISEMRGSQPQHF
few	TRBJ2-1	TRBV19	TRBD1	TGTGCCAGTAGTATAACGTCGACAGGGGGACCCTACAATGAGCAGTTCTTC	CASSITSTGGPYNEQFF
few	TRBJ2-1	TRBV12-5	TRBD1	TGTGCTAGTGGTTTGGTAACCGACAGGGGAACCTACAATGAGCAGTTCTTC	CASGLVTDRGTYNEQFF